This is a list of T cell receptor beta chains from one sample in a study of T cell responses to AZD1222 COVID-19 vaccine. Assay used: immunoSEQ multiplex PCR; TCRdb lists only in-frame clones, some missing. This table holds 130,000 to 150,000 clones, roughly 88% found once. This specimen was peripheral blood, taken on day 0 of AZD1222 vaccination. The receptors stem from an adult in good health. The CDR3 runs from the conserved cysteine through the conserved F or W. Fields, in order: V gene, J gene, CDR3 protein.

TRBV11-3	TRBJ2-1	CASSLDGREGSDEQFF
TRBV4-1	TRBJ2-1	CASSHRLAVNEQFF
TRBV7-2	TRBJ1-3	CASSLRTTGSRNTIYF
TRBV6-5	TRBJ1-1	CASSYYPSLNTEAFF
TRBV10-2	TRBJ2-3	CASSLLAGGLNTQYF
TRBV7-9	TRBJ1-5	CASSISGTGNNQPQHF
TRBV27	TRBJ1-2	CASSPRGGRDYGYTF
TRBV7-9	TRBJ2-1	CASSPDLEGYEQFF
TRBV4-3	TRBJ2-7	CASSQTDRDEQYF
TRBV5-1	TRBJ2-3	CASSLVAGGADTQYF
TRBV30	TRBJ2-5	CAYNPGLAVQETQYF
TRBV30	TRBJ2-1	CASTGGFYNEQFF
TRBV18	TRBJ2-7	CASSPGTGLGVYEQYF
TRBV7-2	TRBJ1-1	CASSLGQGLTEAFF
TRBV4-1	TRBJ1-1	CASSQADRPKPFF
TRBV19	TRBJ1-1	CASKAPKDGFTEAFF
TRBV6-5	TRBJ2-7	CASSYAGGSYEQYF
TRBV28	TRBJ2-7	CASSQGADYEQYF
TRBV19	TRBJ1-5	CASSSLAGGNQPQHF
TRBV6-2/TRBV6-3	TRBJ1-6	CASSYSTGGASHSPLHF
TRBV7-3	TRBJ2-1	CASSSRGTGRYNEQFF
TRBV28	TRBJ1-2	CASRLTGKALYGYTF
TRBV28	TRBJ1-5	CASSLGTSNQPQHF
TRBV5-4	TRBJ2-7	CASRRGGGYEQYF
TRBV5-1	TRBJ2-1	CASRLVLQGEQFF
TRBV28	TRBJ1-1	CASRHPQGRMNTEAFF
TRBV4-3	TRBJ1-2	CASSQDRKGFIYGYTF
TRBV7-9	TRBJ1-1	CASSWAGALNTEAFF
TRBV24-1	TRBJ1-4	CATSDWGTGKLFF